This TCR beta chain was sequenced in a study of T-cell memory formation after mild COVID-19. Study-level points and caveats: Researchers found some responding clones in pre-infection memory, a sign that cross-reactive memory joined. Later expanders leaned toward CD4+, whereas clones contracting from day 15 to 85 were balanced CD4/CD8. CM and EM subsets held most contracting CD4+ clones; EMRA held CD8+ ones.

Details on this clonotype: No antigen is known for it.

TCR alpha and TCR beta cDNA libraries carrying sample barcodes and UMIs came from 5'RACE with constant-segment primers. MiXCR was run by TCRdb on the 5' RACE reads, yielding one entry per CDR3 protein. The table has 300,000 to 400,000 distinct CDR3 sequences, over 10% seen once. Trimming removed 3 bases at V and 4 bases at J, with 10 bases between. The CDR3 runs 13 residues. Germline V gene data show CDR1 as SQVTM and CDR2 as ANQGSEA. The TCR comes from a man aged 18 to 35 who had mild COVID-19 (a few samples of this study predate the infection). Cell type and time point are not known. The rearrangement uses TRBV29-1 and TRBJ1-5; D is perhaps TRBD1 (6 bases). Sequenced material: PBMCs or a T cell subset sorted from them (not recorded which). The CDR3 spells CSVEAGENQPQHF. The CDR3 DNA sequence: TGCAGCGTTGAGGCAGGGGAGAATCAGCCCCAGCATTTT.